This T cell receptor (beta chain) was identified during a study of neurological immune-mediated disorders (dated by TCRdb to about 2019). Turning to the overall study: Of the approximately 34 multiple sclerosis patients, around 31 had relapsing-remitting MS and 3 had secondary progressive MS. The study compared peripheral blood TCR-beta repertoires of HTLV-I-associated myelopathy (HAM/TSP) patients, multiple sclerosis patients and healthy controls using UMI-based sequencing. The 106 TCR-beta libraries covered PBMC samples along with longitudinal samples, technical triplicates, and paired sorted CD4+ and CD8+ T-cell subsets. The cohort comprised roughly 70 subjects: 15 or so HAM/TSP patients, 35 or so multiple sclerosis patients and approximately 20 healthy controls. What the work shows at the level of the full study, not this receptor alone: Phylogenetic analysis grouped repertoires from 18 of 34 MS patients into a cluster of related CDR3 sequences, suggesting a possible repertoire-level signature. The MS cluster showed no association with clinical or MRI features, and the authors stated that larger cohorts are needed. Across subjects, expanded clones never shared an identical CDR3 amino acid sequence, which suggests that the TCR-beta repertoires in every group were private. TCR clonal expansion was highest in HAM/TSP patients and lowest in MS patients, with MS patients falling below even healthy controls.

For unsorted PBMC libraries, 2 million PBMCs were used after storage in RNAlater at -80 degrees C until RNA extraction. The multiple sclerosis patients were enrolled in a US clinical protocol that used magnetic resonance imaging to evaluate disease progression. PBMCs were separated from peripheral blood using Ficoll-Hypaque density gradient centrifugation and then cryopreserved in liquid nitrogen. To synthesize cDNA, template-switch 5'RACE was performed with a primer carrying a 10-nucleotide random unique molecular identifier so that each TCR transcript was tagged. Each sequencing run produced over 180 million TCR-beta sequences covering 15-18 subjects. Total RNA was extracted with the RNeasy kit. The KAPA Real-time Library Amplification kit was used to amplify TCR-beta VDJ regions with primers targeting the TCR constant region and the 5'RACE anchor. A first PCR added sample indexes and Illumina adaptors, and a second PCR then raised library yield. The roughly 650 bp TCR product was size-selected on a 2% E-gel SizeSelection system after Ampure bead purification. Before pooling, libraries had their quality checked on a Bioanalyzer, their concentration measured with Qubit, and their quantity determined with the Kapa Library Quantification kit. An Illumina HiSeq 2500 sequenced the libraries paired-end 2 x 150 bp. To increase sequence diversity, roughly 25-31% phiX was spiked into each library pool. Under the source paper's analysis protocol: Quality-filtered reads were processed with the UMI-based MiGEC pipeline, and over 85% of raw TCR sequences were removed by the MiGEC pipeline during error correction. IMGT germline references were used for alignment of VDJ genes, and clonotypes were defined by a unique CDR3 amino acid sequence together with V-J genes. Clonal expansion, Shannon diversity and CDR3 relatedness were evaluated with VDJtools (CalcPairwiseDistances, ClusterSamples), while phylogenetic trees were built in CLCbio workbench. Using coefficient-of-variation modelling across technical triplicates, the study counted a clone as expanded if it had at least 8 unique UMIs. TCRdb's own reprocessing of the public reads used fastp at Q25 and MiXCR and kept productive beta chains. Each CDR3 protein gets just one entry, which takes the most common genes and DNA from the rows behind it. The V and J calls come from TCRdb's annotation, not from the publication. This sample lists 50,000 to 70,000 distinct CDR3 sequences; 4.5% were detected once. The ten largest clones capture 5.5% to 8% of the sample.

Ten or more counts support this clonotype. The target of this receptor is not known. Base qualities are missing; no much larger clone stands one base away. The CDR3 contains 19 residues, cysteine and phenylalanine counted. Of the read, only the CDR3 DNA is kept; its 57 bases are in frame from base 1. CDR1 DFQATT and CDR2 SNEGSKA were looked up in the germline V gene (reference sequence). V gives up 3 bases and J gives up 0 bases, and the segment between their germline ends measures 24 bases. The receptor was derived from a man aged 25 to 40 with multiple sclerosis. The chain is made from TRBV20-1 and TRBJ2-1, with TRBD1 perhaps the D gene, on 6 matching bases. Sequenced input: PBMCs. In nucleotide form, the sequence is TGCAGTGCTAGTTGGGGGCGCAGTTTGGACGCAGGCTCCTACAATGAGCAGTTCTTC. The resulting protein is CSASWGRSLDAGSYNEQFF.